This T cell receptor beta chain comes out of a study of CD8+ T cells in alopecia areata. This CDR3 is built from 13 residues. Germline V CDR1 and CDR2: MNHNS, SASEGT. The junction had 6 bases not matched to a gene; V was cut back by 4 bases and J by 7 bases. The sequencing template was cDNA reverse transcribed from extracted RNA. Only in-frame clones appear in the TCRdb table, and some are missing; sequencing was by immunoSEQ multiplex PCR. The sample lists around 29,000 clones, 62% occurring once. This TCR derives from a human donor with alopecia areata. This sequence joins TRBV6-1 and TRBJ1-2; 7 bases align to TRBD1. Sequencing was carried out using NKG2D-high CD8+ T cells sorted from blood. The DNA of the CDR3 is TGTGCCAGCAGTGCGCTAGACAGGGCTGGCTACACCTTC. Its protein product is CASSALDRAGYTF.